This TCR beta chain originates from a study of T cell responses to AZD1222 COVID-19 vaccine. Turning to the study itself: Second-dose groups at about 4 or about 12 weeks were pooled. Study-wide results and caveats: Spike-wide vaccine-associated CD4 TCRs dominated at 160-218 and 743-854.

Produced via immunoSEQ multiplex PCR; TCRdb's table is partial and in-frame only. The sample has 55,000 to 65,000 clones, 80% to 90% seen once. About this clone itself: No antigen is known for it.

The sample was peripheral blood, taken on day 0 of AZD1222 vaccination. This TCR was recovered from an adult in good health.

CDR3 in DNA: TGTGCCAGTAGGACCAGACAGGATAATCAGCCCCAGCATTTT. Its protein is CASRTRQDNQPQHF. The chain carries TRBV19 and TRBJ1-5; tentatively, D is TRBD1 (6 bases). CDR1 LNHDA and CDR2 SQIVND come from the germline V gene (reference sequence). Trimming shortened V by 6 bases and J by 4 bases, and 13 bases separated the two germline ends. The CDR3 is 14 amino acids.